The rows below give T cell receptor beta chains drawn from one sample of a study of cytomegalovirus exposure and HLA in healthy donors. TCRdb keeps only in-frame clones here, not all; method: immunoSEQ multiplex PCR. The sample lists about 190,000 clones, roughly 13% occurring once. The sequencing sample was made of PBMCs. The receptors were sampled from a middle-aged man in good health and CMV-seropositive. The CDR3 runs from the conserved cysteine through the conserved F or W. Fields, in order: CDR3 protein, CDR3 DNA, clone size, V gene, D gene, J gene. A D gene is named only where the DNA matches it firmly. Clone size is given for some rows only: seen once, a few or many times, or a class if the clone is expanded.

CDR3: CSVEGRGTGNTGELFF; DNA: TGCAGCGTTGAAGGAAGAGGGACAGGGAACACCGGGGAGCTGTTTTTT; size: -; V: TRBV29-1; D: TRBD1; J: TRBJ2-2
CDR3: CASSPKLTDQPQHF; DNA: TGTGCCAGTAGTCCAAAACTCACAGATCAGCCCCAGCATTTT; size: few; V: TRBV19; D: -; J: TRBJ1-5
CDR3: CATTTAYNSPLHF; DNA: TGTGCCACCACGACAGCTTATAATTCACCCCTCCACTTT; size: -; V: TRBV15; D: -; J: TRBJ1-6
CDR3: CASSGLELGQGVANQPQHF; DNA: TGTGCCAGCAGTGGCCTGGAGTTGGGACAGGGGGTGGCCAATCAGCCCCAGCATTTT; size: few; V: TRBV6-1; D: TRBD1; J: TRBJ1-5
CDR3: CATPTGTGGSGANVLTF; DNA: TGTGCCACCCCAACCGGGACAGGGGGATCTGGGGCCAACGTCCTGACTTTC; size: -; V: TRBV7-8; D: TRBD1; J: TRBJ2-6
CDR3: CASSQGEGQGAKTQYF; DNA: TGCGCCAGCAGCCAGGGGGAGGGACAGGGGGCGAAGACCCAGTACTTC; size: -; V: TRBV4-1; D: TRBD1; J: TRBJ2-5
CDR3: CASSQDHSFYGYTF; DNA: TGCGCCAGCAGCCAAGACCACAGCTTCTATGGCTACACCTTC; size: few; V: TRBV4-3; D: -; J: TRBJ1-2
CDR3: CAWSQTPISGNTIYF; DNA: TGTGCCTGGAGTCAGACACCAATCTCTGGAAACACCATATATTTT; size: -; V: TRBV30; D: -; J: TRBJ1-3
CDR3: CASSRTGGYEQYF; DNA: TGTGCCAGCAGCCGGACAGGGGGCTACGAGCAGTACTTC; size: -; V: TRBV11-2; D: TRBD1; J: TRBJ2-7
CDR3: CASTSAEAGAAGTQYF; DNA: TGTGCCAGCACCTCAGCCGAAGCGGGGGCCGCGGGGACCCAGTACTTC; size: -; V: TRBV28; D: TRBD2; J: TRBJ2-5
CDR3: CASSLDRWGTEAFF; DNA: TGTGCCAGCAGCCTCGACAGGTGGGGCACTGAAGCTTTCTTT; size: few; V: TRBV7-2; D: -; J: TRBJ1-1
CDR3: CASSSGLAGGRTDTQYF; DNA: TGTGCCAGCAGCTCGGGACTAGCGGGGGGGCGGACAGATACGCAGTATTTT; size: few; V: TRBV5-4; D: TRBD2; J: TRBJ2-3
CDR3: CASSRQDNYGYTF; DNA: TGCGCCAGCAGCCGACAGGATAACTATGGCTACACCTTC; size: few; V: TRBV4-1; D: -; J: TRBJ1-2
CDR3: CASSIGGQPTQYF; DNA: TGTGCCAGTAGTATAGGGGGGCAGCCGACCCAGTACTTC; size: many; V: TRBV19; D: -; J: TRBJ2-5
CDR3: CASSAETGTNEKLFF; DNA: TGTGCCAGCAGCGCCGAGACAGGGACTAATGAAAAACTGTTTTTT; size: -; V: TRBV5-4; D: TRBD1; J: TRBJ1-4
CDR3: CASSPRASLMNTEAFF; DNA: TGCGCCAGCAGCCCGAGGGCCAGCTTGATGAACACTGAAGCTTTCTTT; size: -; V: TRBV4-1; D: -; J: TRBJ1-1
CDR3: CASTEPGTEQEQYF; DNA: TGTGCCAGCACCGAACCCGGGACAGAGCAAGAGCAGTACTTC; size: few; V: TRBV11-3; D: TRBD1; J: TRBJ2-7
CDR3: CASSPTAAGELFF; DNA: TGTGCCAGCAGCCCAACAGCGGCCGGGGAGCTGTTTTTT; size: -; V: TRBV7-9; D: -; J: TRBJ2-2
CDR3: CASSPSSSGTPRETQYF; DNA: TGTGCCAGCAGCCCAAGTTCTAGCGGGACCCCTCGAGAGACCCAGTACTTC; size: -; V: TRBV4-2; D: TRBD2; J: TRBJ2-5
CDR3: CASSPTTGGGYEQYF; DNA: TGTGCCAGCAGCCCGACGACAGGGGGAGGCTACGAGCAGTACTTC; size: -; V: TRBV7-9; D: TRBD1; J: TRBJ2-7
CDR3: CASSSGAFLRRNTIYF; DNA: TGTGCCAGCAGTTCTGGAGCCTTCCTAAGGCGTAACACCATATATTTT; size: few; V: TRBV6-5; D: -; J: TRBJ1-3
CDR3: CASSIRNTEAFF; DNA: TGTGCCAGCAGTATCCGGAACACTGAAGCTTTCTTT; size: -; V: TRBV28; D: -; J: TRBJ1-1
CDR3: CASSLDRGGTYEQYF; DNA: TGCGCCAGCAGTCTCGACAGGGGAGGAACCTACGAGCAGTACTTC; size: few; V: TRBV23-1; D: TRBD1; J: TRBJ2-7
CDR3: CASSLDRVPGANVLTF; DNA: TGCGCCAGCAGCTTGGACAGGGTACCTGGGGCCAACGTCCTGACTTTC; size: -; V: TRBV5-1; D: -; J: TRBJ2-6
CDR3: CASSYSSYSNQPQHF; DNA: TGTGCCAGCAGTTACAGCTCATATAGCAATCAGCCCCAGCATTTT; size: few; V: TRBV6-5; D: -; J: TRBJ1-5
CDR3: CASSPRAGNGYTF; DNA: TGTGCCAGCTCACCACGGGCAGGAAACGGCTACACCTTC; size: few; V: TRBV18; D: -; J: TRBJ1-2
CDR3: CASSGASGSYEQYF; DNA: TGTGCCAGCAGCGGGGCTAGCGGGTCCTACGAGCAGTACTTC; size: few; V: TRBV9; D: TRBD2; J: TRBJ2-7
CDR3: CAISESAAARQYF; DNA: TGTGCCATCAGTGAGTCGGCGGCCGCTCGTCAGTACTTC; size: few; V: TRBV10-3; D: -; J: TRBJ2-7
CDR3: CASSDETGEGEKLFF; DNA: TGTGCCAGCAGCGACGAGACAGGGGAGGGGGAAAAACTGTTTTTT; size: few; V: TRBV5-6; D: TRBD1; J: TRBJ1-4
CDR3: CASSSGVSYNEQFF; DNA: TGTGCTAGCAGCTCAGGGGTTTCCTACAATGAGCAGTTCTTC; size: -; V: TRBV7-7; D: -; J: TRBJ2-1
CDR3: CSVDRGGNTEAFF; DNA: TGCAGCGTTGACCGGGGGGGGAACACTGAAGCTTTCTTT; size: -; V: TRBV29-1; D: -; J: TRBJ1-1
CDR3: CATKGTPNSNQPQHF; DNA: TGTGCCACCAAGGGGACACCAAATAGCAATCAGCCCCAGCATTTT; size: -; V: TRBV19; D: -; J: TRBJ1-5
CDR3: CASSYDAPRGELFF; DNA: TGTGCCAGCAGTTACGATGCCCCCAGGGGGGAGCTGTTTTTT; size: few; V: TRBV6-8; D: -; J: TRBJ2-2
CDR3: CASSPSYSGNTIYF; DNA: TGTGCCAGCAGCCCTAGCTACTCTGGAAACACCATATATTTT; size: few; V: TRBV7-9; D: -; J: TRBJ1-3
CDR3: CASSPRTGEAEGYTF; DNA: TGTGCCAGCAGCCCCCGGACAGGCGAGGCGGAGGGCTACACCTTC; size: -; V: TRBV5-6; D: TRBD1; J: TRBJ1-2
CDR3: CASSFRGLPGANVLTF; DNA: TGTGCCAGCAGCTTCAGGGGGCTTCCTGGGGCCAACGTCCTGACTTTC; size: few; V: TRBV5-6; D: TRBD1; J: TRBJ2-6
CDR3: CASSLLDEQFF; DNA: TGCGCCAGCAGCTTACTCGATGAGCAGTTCTTC; size: few; V: TRBV4-1; D: -; J: TRBJ2-1
CDR3: CASSLTNFGRANTGELFF; DNA: TGTGCCAGCAGCTTAACGAACTTTGGGCGGGCGAACACCGGGGAGCTGTTTTTT; size: few; V: TRBV7-3; D: -; J: TRBJ2-2
CDR3: CASSSRQGTNQPQHF; DNA: TGTGCCAGCAGCTCCAGACAGGGAACCAATCAGCCCCAGCATTTT; size: -; V: TRBV7-6; D: TRBD1; J: TRBJ1-5
CDR3: CASSGTGNNSPLHF; DNA: TGTGCCAGCAGCGGGACAGGGAATAATTCACCCCTCCACTTT; size: -; V: TRBV9; D: TRBD1; J: TRBJ1-6
CDR3: CASSLVGAAYGYTF; DNA: TGTGCCAGCAGCTTAGTAGGGGCGGCATATGGCTACACCTTC; size: few; V: TRBV7-9; D: -; J: TRBJ1-2
CDR3: CASSSYVMRGGPLGNEQFF; DNA: TGTGCCAGCAGCTCCTATGTAATGAGGGGGGGTCCCCTGGGGAATGAGCAGTTCTTC; size: -; V: TRBV7-8; D: -; J: TRBJ2-1
CDR3: CASSIASQETQYF; DNA: TGTGCCAGTAGTATAGCCAGTCAAGAGACCCAGTACTTC; size: few; V: TRBV19; D: -; J: TRBJ2-5
CDR3: CASSARTEPTGELFF; DNA: TGTGCCAGCAGTGCGCGGACAGAGCCCACCGGGGAGCTGTTTTTT; size: -; V: TRBV6-1; D: -; J: TRBJ2-2
CDR3: CASSFISEAFF; DNA: TGTGCCAGCAGTTTTATCTCTGAAGCTTTCTTT; size: few; V: TRBV28; D: -; J: TRBJ1-1